The clone carrying this T cell receptor beta chain has ten or more counts. What it binds is not known. The CDR3 has 15 residues. The germline V gene encodes CDR1 DFQATT and CDR2 SNEGSKA (reference sequence). Trimming took 6 bases from V and 0 from J, leaving 16 bases between them. TCRdb re-derived calls from the RT-PCR reads in MiXCR, one entry per CDR3 protein. The sample has fewer than 600,000 distinct CDR3 sequences, approximately 6.9% seen once. The data derive from a study of response to subunit inactivated influenza vaccine. Study-wide points: Only a handful of new T cells, the authors suggested, are recruited with each seasonal influenza vaccination.

The gene calls are TRBV20-1 and TRBJ2-3; D possibly uses TRBD1 or TRBD2 (5 bases each). This TCR came from a man aged 50-75 years who received an inactivated influenza vaccine. Sequencing was performed on PBMCs from blood, taken around 25 months after vaccination. In nucleotides, the CDR3 is TGCAGTGCCCTGAAGGGGCCGGGAAGCACAGATACGCAGTATTTT. The encoded protein is CSALKGPGSTDTQYF.